The text below deals with one T cell receptor beta chain. The antigen remains undetermined. The CDR3 spans 15 residues. Germline values: CDR1 MNHEY, CDR2 SVGAGI. V shed 6 bases, J shed 0 bases, and the junction held 7 bases outside the gene matches. This record belongs to a study of OX40 agonist ivuxolimab in advanced cancers. Systemic immunosuppression or autoimmune disease history was grounds to exclude patients. Profiling relied on immunoSEQ multiplex PCR, and the TCRdb table lists in-frame clones only, not all of them. The data show about 35,000 clones, around 74% seen once. Study-level points and caveats: The study found among the lowest clonal expansion in partial responders at 0.1-3.0 mg/kg.

The source was CD4+ or CD8+ T cells sorted from blood, collected in a trial of the OX40 agonist ivuxolimab. The gene calls are TRBV6-5 and TRBJ1-1, with TRBD1 matching over 7 bases. This TCR was sampled from an adult with an advanced solid tumor such as melanoma, head and neck, liver or kidney cancer. CDR3 DNA: TGTGCCAGCAGCGCCCGGGACAGCATGAACACTGAAGCTTTCTTT. This gives the protein CASSARDSMNTEAFF.